This T cell receptor beta chain was documented in a study of OX40 agonist ivuxolimab in advanced cancers. About the research overall: Patients were infused with ivuxolimab every 2 weeks at 0.01 to 10 mg/kg.

A word on this clone: Its antigen is currently unknown.

Some clones are missing from TCRdb's copy, which holds only in-frame ones; the method was immunoSEQ multiplex PCR. The sample lists roughly 56,000 clones; 82% were seen once. Overall study results and limits: In the expanded peripheral T cells, antigen specificity was never determined.

CDR1 is SGHRS, CDR2 YFSETQ, per germline. The CDR3 sequence is 11 residues long. The V end was cut by 4 bases, the J end by 6 bases, with 6 bases between. The chain recombines TRBV5-1 with TRBJ2-3; D gene uncertain. Material: CD4+ or CD8+ T cells sorted from blood, obtained in a trial of the OX40 agonist ivuxolimab. This TCR was sampled from an adult with an advanced solid tumor such as melanoma, head and neck, liver or kidney cancer. This chain's CDR3 is CASSRSDTQYF. CDR3 DNA sequence: TGCGCCAGCAGCCGGTCGGATACGCAGTATTTT.